This T cell receptor beta chain was identified during a study of blood T cell repertoires in COVID-19. Study overall: Sample material is recorded as cDNA or gDNA derived from T cells, B-cell-depleted T cells, or PBMCs.

The CDR3 has 15 residues. Germline-derived CDR1 and CDR2 are SGHNT and YYREEE (reference sequence). J gave up 4 bases and V 5 bases, and 8 bases lay outside the gene matches. Source study methods: It was from reference gene primer amplification that nucleated cell counts were estimated. Sequencing was performed with immunoSEQ multiplex PCR; in TCRdb, only in-frame clones are kept and a portion is missing. Clonal size and the V and J genes are those of that table, whereas D and trimming came from the DNA. This table holds just under 50,000 clones, 80% to 90% found once. The specimen sequenced was peripheral blood. The source of this sequence is a human donor in a cohort sampled during active COVID-19. The rearrangement joins TRBV5-4 to TRBJ2-2; 7 bases match TRBD2. The CDR3 DNA sequence: TGTGCCAGCAGTCGGGAGGTAGCGAGCACCGGGGAGCTGTTTTTT. It encodes CASSREVASTGELFF.